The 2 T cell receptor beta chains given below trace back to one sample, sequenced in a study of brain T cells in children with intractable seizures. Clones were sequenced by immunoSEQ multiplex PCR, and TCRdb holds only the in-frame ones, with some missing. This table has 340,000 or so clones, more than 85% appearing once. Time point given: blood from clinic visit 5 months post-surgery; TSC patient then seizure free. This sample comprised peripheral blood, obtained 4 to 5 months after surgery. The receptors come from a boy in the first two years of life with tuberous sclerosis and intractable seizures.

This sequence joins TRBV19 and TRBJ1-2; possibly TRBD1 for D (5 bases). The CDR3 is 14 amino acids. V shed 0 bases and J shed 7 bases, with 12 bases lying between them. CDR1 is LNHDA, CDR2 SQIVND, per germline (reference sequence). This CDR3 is CASSIDQGTSGYTF. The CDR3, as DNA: TGTGCCAGTAGTATAGACCAGGGAACTTCTGGCTACACCTTC.

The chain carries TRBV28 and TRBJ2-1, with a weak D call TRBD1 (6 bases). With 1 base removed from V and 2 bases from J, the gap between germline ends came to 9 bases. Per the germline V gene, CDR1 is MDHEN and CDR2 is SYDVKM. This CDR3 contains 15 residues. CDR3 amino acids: CASSLYRAPYNEQFF. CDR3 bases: TGTGCCAGCAGTTTATACAGGGCCCCCTACAATGAGCAGTTCTTC.